The following is a T cell receptor (beta chain) sequence with its context. Its antigen is unidentified. This specimen comes from a study of T cell responses to AZD1222 COVID-19 vaccine. Findings of the study overall: Possibly, clonal diversity was underestimated; donors were largely white British and included more females. No repertoire was sampled before or during the peak T cell response, only after it.

With 2 bases removed from V and 3 bases from J, the gap between germline ends came to 13 bases. The length of the CDR3 is 15 residues. The V gene's germline CDR1 is MGHDK and CDR2 SYGVNS. TCRdb keeps only in-frame clones here, not all; method: immunoSEQ multiplex PCR. Among about 150,000 clones listed, about 93% were seen once. This TCR derives from an adult in good health. The chain is built from TRBV25-1 and TRBJ2-5, with D unclear. The specimen was peripheral blood, collected on day 0 of AZD1222 vaccination. The CDR3 reads CASSERDTVKETQYF. CDR3 bases: TGTGCCAGCAGTGAAAGAGACACCGTAAAAGAGACCCAGTACTTC.